The rows below give T cell receptor beta chains drawn from one sample of a study of blood T cell repertoires in COVID-19. Only in-frame clones appear in the TCRdb table, and some are missing; sequencing was by immunoSEQ multiplex PCR. The sample consists of roughly 400,000 clones, approximately 86% of them appearing once. What was sequenced was PBMCs or T cells enriched from blood (not recorded which). Every receptor here comes from a woman in her thirties or forties with acute COVID-19. CDR3s include the opening cysteine and the closing phenylalanine or tryptophan. Each record gives: V gene, clone size, D gene, J gene, CDR3 DNA, CDR3 protein. The D gene is left open where the match is weak. The size of a clone is reported for some rows only, either as once, few or many, or as a class for expanded clones.

TRBV5-6	-	-	TRBJ2-6	TGTGCCAGCAGCTTCATCGTAGCCAGCTCTGGGGCCAACGTCCTGACTTTC	CASSFIVASSGANVLTF
TRBV6-1	many	-	TRBJ1-4	TGTGCCAGCAGTGAGTCAACCTTAATAGTGTCCCTTAATGAAAAACTGTTTTTT	CASSESTLIVSLNEKLFF
TRBV27	-	TRBD1	TRBJ2-7	TGTGCCAGCAGGATTGGGTCAGGGACAGGGTTCGAGCAGTACTTC	CASRIGSGTGFEQYF
TRBV5-1	-	TRBD1	TRBJ2-2	TGCGCCAGCAGCTTCTCTTGGACAGGGAACACCGGGGAGCTGTTTTTT	CASSFSWTGNTGELFF
TRBV21-1	-	-	TRBJ2-6	TGTGCCAGCATTTGCTCCGGGAACCGGGACTTGGAGGCCAACGTCCTGACTTTC	CASICSGNRDLEANVLTF
TRBV19	-	-	TRBJ1-5	TGTGCCAGTAGTATCCTGGGTGCGGGCAATCAGCCCCAGCATTTT	CASSILGAGNQPQHF
TRBV30	-	TRBD1	TRBJ1-5	TGTGCCTGGAGGGGACAGATAAGCAATCAGCCCCAGCATTTT	CAWRGQISNQPQHF
TRBV5-4	many	TRBD1	TRBJ2-5	TGTGCCAGCAGCTCCGGGACAGGGGGTGGAGAGACCCAGTACTTC	CASSSGTGGGETQYF
TRBV5-1	few	-	TRBJ2-1	TGCGCCAGCAGCACGTTAGACACTCGCTACAATGAGCAGTTCTTC	CASSTLDTRYNEQFF
TRBV3-1/TRBV3-2	-	-	TRBJ2-7	TGTGCCAGCAGCCCCGACTACTCCTACGAGCAGTACTTC	CASSPDYSYEQYF
TRBV2	-	-	TRBJ1-1	TGTGCCAGCACCGAAACCGGTTTGGAAGCTTTCTTT	CASTETGLEAFF
TRBV20-1	-	-	TRBJ1-3	TGCAGTGCTAGTTGGGGGGTAAACACCATATATTTT	CSASWGVNTIYF
TRBV4-1	-	-	TRBJ1-2	TGCGCCAGCAGCCAAGATAGCCAGGGGAACTATGGCTACACCTTC	CASSQDSQGNYGYTF
TRBV5-1	-	-	TRBJ1-6	TGCGCCAGCAGCTTAGGTCAGGGCAGAGAGAATTCACCCCTCCACTTT	CASSLGQGRENSPLHF
TRBV27	-	TRBD1	TRBJ1-3	TGTGCCAGCAGTTTACAGGACAGGGGGGAACTTGGAAACACCATATATTTT	CASSLQDRGELGNTIYF
TRBV6-6	-	TRBD2	TRBJ2-7	TGTGCCAGCAGTTACTCGGGGGGAGGGTTGTACGAGCAGTACTTC	CASSYSGGGLYEQYF
TRBV3-1/TRBV3-2	-	-	TRBJ2-2	TGTGCCAGCAGTGAAGTCAGCGGGGAGCTGTTTTTT	CASSEVSGELFF
TRBV15	-	-	TRBJ2-5	TGTGCCACCAGCAGATCGAGGGTAGGAGAGACCCAGTACTTC	CATSRSRVGETQYF
TRBV30	-	-	TRBJ1-1	TGTGCCTGGAGGTCAGGCAGGAGGGACACTGAAGCTTTCTTT	CAWRSGRRDTEAFF
TRBV6-1	-	-	TRBJ1-2	TGTGCCAGCAGTGAAACGCGGGGGAACTATGGCTACACCTTC	CASSETRGNYGYTF
TRBV9	-	TRBD1	TRBJ2-1	TGTGCCAGCAGCCCATGGACAGGGGACAATGAGCAGTTCTTC	CASSPWTGDNEQFF
TRBV15	-	-	TRBJ1-2	TGTGCCACCAGCAGAGCCAGGGCCTATGGCTACACCTTC	CATSRARAYGYTF
TRBV11-2	-	TRBD1	TRBJ1-2	TGTGCCAGCAGTCCCGACAGGGACTATGGCTACACCTTC	CASSPDRDYGYTF
TRBV2	-	-	TRBJ2-5	TGTGCCAGCAGACCAAGTGGGGCCGTTGGGGAGACCCAGTACTTC	CASRPSGAVGETQYF
TRBV30	-	-	TRBJ1-2	TGTGCCTGGGGGGGCTCGGACTACACCTTC	CAWGGSDYTF
TRBV19	-	TRBD1	TRBJ1-4	TGTGCCAGTAGGCCGACAGGGGTGGGAGAAAAACTGTTTTTT	CASRPTGVGEKLFF
TRBV10-3	once	TRBD2	TRBJ2-2	TGTGCCACAGGACTAGCGGGGGAGAACACCGGGGAGCTGTTTTTT	CATGLAGENTGELFF
TRBV11-3	-	-	TRBJ2-7	TGTGCCAGCAGTCCATACTCATCATCCTACGAGCAGTACTTC	CASSPYSSSYEQYF
TRBV5-5	-	TRBD1	TRBJ2-2	TGTGCCAGCAGCTTCGACAGGGTTGACACCGGGGAGCTGTTTTTT	CASSFDRVDTGELFF
TRBV19	-	-	TRBJ2-2	TGTGCCAGTAGTGCCTCCGGGACGAACACCGGGGAGCTGTTTTTT	CASSASGTNTGELFF
TRBV18	-	TRBD2	TRBJ2-3	TGTGCCAGCTCCCCGATAGCGGGGGGGCGGGCAGATACGCAGTATTTT	CASSPIAGGRADTQYF
TRBV19	-	-	TRBJ2-1	TGTGCCAGTAGTACGCCCGGACAGAGTTCCTACAATGAGCAGTTCTTC	CASSTPGQSSYNEQFF
TRBV11-3	-	-	TRBJ2-4	TGTGCCAGCAGCTTAGGTAGAAACATTCAGTACTTC	CASSLGRNIQYF
TRBV7-9	few	TRBD1	TRBJ1-4	TGTGCCAGCAGCACCCGGACAGGGGCGTCAACTAATGAAAAACTGTTTTTT	CASSTRTGASTNEKLFF
TRBV30	-	TRBD2	TRBJ2-5	TGTGCCTGGAGCCCCATGGGAGGGCCAGGGACCCAGTACTTC	CAWSPMGGPGTQYF
TRBV7-2	-	TRBD1	TRBJ1-1	TGTGCCAGCAGCTTAGTAGGGGGCTCCACTGAAGCTTTCTTT	CASSLVGGSTEAFF
TRBV2	few	TRBD2	TRBJ2-2	TGTGCCAGCAGTATACTAGCGGGGGGTAACACCGGGGAGCTGTTTTTT	CASSILAGGNTGELFF
TRBV20-1	-	-	TRBJ1-5	TGCAGTGCTAGTTACGGGATTAATCAGCCCCAGCATTTT	CSASYGINQPQHF
TRBV24-1	-	-	TRBJ2-3	TGTGCCACCAGTGACAGGGGCCCCGCAGATACGCAGTATTTT	CATSDRGPADTQYF
TRBV21-1	-	-	TRBJ1-2	TGTGCCAGCAGCCCCGGGACTCCCTATGGCTACACCTTC	CASSPGTPYGYTF
TRBV3-1/TRBV3-2	-	-	TRBJ1-2	TGTGCCAGCAGTAGCGGAGGGGACTCGGGCTACACCTTC	CASSSGGDSGYTF
TRBV24-1	once	-	TRBJ1-2	TGTGCCACCAGTGATTTTCGGGAGGGTCGCTATGGCTACACCTTC	CATSDFREGRYGYTF
TRBV3-1/TRBV3-2	-	-	TRBJ2-5	TGTGCCAGCAGCCAAGATCGGGGGGCCCAAGAGACCCAGTACTTC	CASSQDRGAQETQYF
TRBV3-1/TRBV3-2	-	-	TRBJ1-1	TGTGCCAGCAGCCCCCCCGCGGGGTACACTGAAGCTTTCTTT	CASSPPAGYTEAFF